The source of this T cell receptor beta chain is a study of shared clonotypes between healthy human individuals. About the research overall: Donors were two women and three men aged 18 to 49.

The data were produced by immunoSEQ multiplex PCR, yet TCRdb's version contains in-frame clones alone and is incomplete. In the table there are about 480,000 clones, about 75% of which are singletons. This CDR3 has 16 residues. Germline loops: CDR1 SNHLY, CDR2 FYNNEI. Germline trimming cut 8 bases from V and 4 bases from J; bases unmatched to any gene: 10. Donors were healthy HIV-negative adults without recently reported acute infections or vaccinations. Donors comprised only Caucasian adults living in Nashville, Tennessee. This clone is labeled as large. Its antigen remains unidentified. Other DNA sequences of this sample code for an identical CDR3. Study-wide results and limits: Clonotype sharing levels among donors were expected to vary with sequencing depth.

The sequencing input was PBMCs. V gene TRBV2 combines with J gene TRBJ2-2, with 10 positions matching TRBD1. The sequence was collected from a woman aged 40 to 50 in good health. Some clones in this sample may be carry-over from other donors' samples. Written as DNA, the CDR3 is TGTGCCAGCTCCGGGACAGGGGTCGGTCTCACCGGGGAGCTGTTTTTT. Translated, it gives CASSGTGVGLTGELFF.